This T cell receptor beta chain was profiled in a study of monozygotic twins with cystic fibrosis. The study, taken as a whole, reports: Monozygotic CF twins shared more identical nucleotide clonotypes than unrelated patients. J usage was most co-twin-similar in 8 of 16 pairs, V in 13.

This clone appeared a single time. No antigen is known for it. Clones were sequenced by immunoSEQ multiplex PCR, and TCRdb holds only the in-frame ones, with some missing. The data show about 22,000 clones, approximately 98% seen once. The length of the CDR3 is 14 residues. Germline loops: CDR1 SGHRS, CDR2 YFSETQ. Trimming pared 0 bases from V and 0 bases from J, leaving 3 bases between. Sequencing input: blood. The chain links TRBV5-1 to TRBJ1-4; D remains ambiguous. The clonotype originates from a girl aged 10-17 years with cystic fibrosis. CDR3: CASSLASTNEKLFF. Here the CDR3 DNA reads TGCGCCAGCAGCTTGGCGTCAACTAATGAAAAACTGTTTTTT.